This T cell receptor beta chain was captured in a study of blood T cells in healthy people across ages. Study overall: About one barcoded TCR beta cDNA was captured per two T cells.

On this clonotype: The junction departs from the called germline gene at one end, perhaps through a read error.

A second PCR, run for about 7 to 11 cycles, used a sample-barcoded 5' primer plus a J-beta primer mix. Every cDNA molecule bore a tag from a template-switch adaptor containing 12 random nucleotides. TCRdb reprocessed the 5' RACE reads with MiXCR, giving one entry per CDR3 protein. The data hold about 1.5 million distinct CDR3 sequences, with roughly two fifths observed a single time. Peripheral blood, about 10 milliliters per donor, was collected. Looked up from germline, CDR1 is MGHDK and CDR2 is SYGVNS. The CDR3 is 13 amino acids. The sequenced sample consisted of blood. The receptor was derived from a woman between 18 and 29 years old in good health. The V and J genes are TRBV25-1 and TRBJ2-1; D might be TRBD1 or TRBD2, each matching 5 bases. DNA of the CDR3: TGTGCCAGCCGTGAGAGGGGTTTCGATGAGCAGTTCTTC. Its translation is CASRERGFDEQFF.